A single sample is the source of the 21 T cell receptor beta chains below, sequenced in a study of blood T cell repertoires in COVID-19. The data were produced by immunoSEQ multiplex PCR, yet TCRdb's version contains in-frame clones alone and is incomplete. The sample includes about 350,000 clones, around 87% of them seen just once. Sequencing used PBMCs or T cells enriched from blood (not recorded which). These receptors all come from a woman in her twenties or thirties who had recovered from COVID-19.

Only a few counts were recorded for this clone. The chain carries TRBV5-1 and TRBJ1-1; weak D call: TRBD1 (5 bases). Trimming shortened V by 0 bases and J by 2 bases, and 11 bases separated the two germline ends. This CDR3 comprises 15 residues. CDR1 is SGHRS and CDR2 is YFSETQ in the germline V gene. In DNA form, the CDR3 reads TGCGCCAGCAGCTTGGAGGGGTCTGGAAACACTGAAGCTTTCTTT. Amino acids: CASSLEGSGNTEAFF.

This clone was found once. The V gene is TRBV11-2, the J gene TRBJ2-3; TRBD2 aligns across 13 bases. This CDR3 is built from 18 residues. The V gene end was trimmed by 5 bases and the J gene end by 0 bases; junction bases not matched to a gene: 8. Germline CDR1 and CDR2: SGHAT and FQNNGV. CDR3 nucleotide sequence: TGTGCCAGCAGCCCCACTAGCGGGGGGGCGCGGAGCACAGATACGCAGTATTTT. This encodes CASSPTSGGARSTDTQYF. The full variable domain, completed using reference TRBV11-2 and TRBJ2-3, is EAGVAQSPRYKIIEKRQSVAFWCNPISGHATLYWYQQILGQGPKLLIQFQNNGVVDDSQLPKDRFSAERLKGVDSTLKIQPAKLEDSAVYLCASSPTSGGARSTDTQYFGPGTRLTVL.

CDR3 sequence (DNA): TGTGCCAGCAGTTCTTGGACAGGGGGCGTTGAGACCCAGTACTTC. It is translated as CASSSWTGGVETQYF. The rearrangement joins TRBV6-5 to TRBJ2-5; 11 bases map to TRBD1. Trimming removed 4 bases from V and 5 bases from J; junction bases left unmatched: 6. Looked up from germline, CDR1 is MNHEY and CDR2 is SVGAGI. This CDR3 comprises 15 residues.

This sequence joins TRBV13 and TRBJ1-1, with 9 bases aligning to TRBD1. Germline CDR1 is PRHDT and CDR2 is FYEKMQ (reference sequence). V shed 0 bases and J 8 bases; nucleotides not matched to a gene: 13. The CDR3 consists of 17 residues. CDR3 loop: CASSLGRGTGIFVEAFF. The CDR3 DNA sequence: TGTGCCAGCAGCTTAGGGCGTGGGACAGGGATTTTTGTAGAAGCTTTCTTT.

V is TRBV5-4 and J is TRBJ2-7; maybe TRBD1 (6 bases). This CDR3 is 14 amino acids long. Trimming removed 1 base from V and 5 bases from J, with 13 bases in between. Germline V gene data show CDR1 as SGHNT and CDR2 as YYREEE (reference sequence). CDR3 loop: CASSLRQGSDEQYF. For the CDR3, the DNA is TGTGCCAGCAGCTTGCGGCAGGGGAGCGACGAGCAGTACTTC.

This chain connects TRBV10-3 to TRBJ2-5, with unresolved D. The CDR3 consists of 14 residues. Germline CDR1 and CDR2: ENHRY and SYGVKD. Trimming pared 8 bases from V and 1 base from J, leaving 14 bases between. The CDR3 is CAIGESSVQETQYF. The CDR3 DNA reads TGTGCCATCGGAGAGTCTAGTGTCCAAGAGACCCAGTACTTC.

V and J are TRBV12-3 or TRBV12-4 and TRBJ1-2; TRBD1 matches at 9 bases. After removal of 6 bases from V and 8 bases from J, the junction contained 7 bases not matched to a gene. The CDR3 extends over 13 amino acids. CDR3 region: CASSRTGGGGYTF. The DNA for the CDR3 is TGTGCCAGCAGCCGTACAGGGGGCGGAGGCTACACCTTC.

This clone was counted a few times. V is TRBV4-2 and J is TRBJ1-1; D might be TRBD1 (6 bases). Trimming removed 1 base at V and 1 base at J, with 13 bases between. The CDR3 spans 16 residues. Germline V lookup: CDR1 LGHNA, CDR2 YNFKEQ. Here the CDR3 reads CASSQGSNRENTEAFF. The CDR3 bases are TGTGCCAGCAGCCAAGGTTCAAACAGGGAGAACACTGAAGCTTTCTTT.

V gene TRBV7-8 combines with J gene TRBJ1-2; 7 bases match TRBD1. V gave up 5 bases and J gave up 8 bases; unmatched junction bases: 8. Germline values: CDR1 SGHVS, CDR2 FQNEAQ. The CDR3 totals 13 residues. The CDR3 bases are TGTGCCAGCAGCCCGATACAGGGGTTGGGCTACACCTTC. Its protein product is CASSPIQGLGYTF.

The chain joins TRBV5-1 to TRBJ1-1; 8 bases align to TRBD1. This CDR3 comprises 13 residues. Per germline, CDR1 SGHRS and CDR2 YFSETQ. V gave up 4 bases and J gave up 4 bases; unmatched junction bases: 3. The CDR3 DNA is TGCGCCAGCAGCAAAGGACAGGGCACTGAAGCTTTCTTT. This translates into CASSKGQGTEAFF.

This chain connects TRBV7-9 to TRBJ1-4; 9 bases match TRBD1. Germline V gives CDR1 SEHNR, CDR2 FQNEAQ (reference sequence). The CDR3 has 14 amino acids. V dropped 6 bases and J dropped 7; count of bases not matched to a gene: 6. CDR3 nucleotide sequence: TGTGCCAGCAGACTACAGGGGGCGGGTGAAAAACTGTTTTTT. Protein: CASRLQGAGEKLFF.

V usage is TRBV19 and J usage is TRBJ1-5; D gene unclear. CDR3 length equals 16 residues. The germline CDR1 and CDR2 sequences are LNHDA and SQIVND (reference sequence). V lost 1 base and J 0 bases, leaving 10 bases between the germline ends. CDR3 protein: CASSIGAQYSNQPQHF. Here the CDR3 DNA reads TGTGCCAGTAGTATAGGGGCCCAGTATAGCAATCAGCCCCAGCATTTT.

The V gene is TRBV10-3, the J gene TRBJ1-2; the match to TRBD1 covers 10 bases. V shed 10 bases and J 5 bases; nucleotides not matched to a gene: 7. CDR1 is ENHRY and CDR2 is SYGVKD in the germline V gene. This CDR3 is built from 13 residues. CDR3 region: CATMRDRGYGYTF. CDR3 sequence (DNA): TGTGCCACCATGAGGGACAGGGGATATGGCTACACCTTC.

The CDR3: CASSLIDNSPLHF. The CDR3, as DNA: TGTGCCAGCAGTTTAATCGATAATTCACCCCTCCACTTT. V is TRBV12-3 or TRBV12-4 and J is TRBJ1-6; D gene unclear. The CDR3 contains 13 residues. With 2 bases removed from V and 5 bases from J, the gap between germline ends came to 4 bases.

The chain has TRBV10-2 and TRBJ2-3, with a tentative D call TRBD1 (6 bases). This CDR3 contains 15 residues. Trimming took 6 bases from V and 3 from J, leaving 16 bases between them. Germline-derived CDR1 and CDR2 are WSHSY and SAAADI. CDR3 sequence reads: CASRDTWGPTDTQYF. CDR3 in DNA: TGCGCCAGCAGGGACACCTGGGGGCCGACAGATACGCAGTATTTT.

This clone was found once. The gene calls are TRBV4-3 and TRBJ1-4; 9 nucleotides align to TRBD1. Germline trimming cut 3 bases from V and 4 bases from J; bases unmatched to any gene: 6. The V gene's germline CDR1 is LGHNA and CDR2 YSLEER. CDR3 length: 16 amino acids. The CDR3 sequence: CASSQRTGVFNEKLFF. DNA for the CDR3: TGCGCCAGCAGCCAGAGGACAGGGGTCTTTAATGAAAAACTGTTTTTT.

The chain recombines TRBV4-1 with TRBJ1-4; D remains unclear. Trimming pared 1 base from V and 4 bases from J, leaving 10 bases between. Germline lookup yields CDR1 MGHRA and CDR2 YSYEKL. CDR3 size: 15 residues. In nucleotides, the CDR3 is TGCGCCAGCAGCCAAGGGGAGCTCGTTAATGAAAAACTGTTTTTT. Protein sequence: CASSQGELVNEKLFF.

This rearrangement joins TRBV3-1 (or the pseudogene TRBV3-2) to TRBJ2-6, with 7 bases that match TRBD1. V dropped 4 bases and J dropped 2; count of bases not matched to a gene: 2. CDR3 size: 15 residues. Germline V gene lookup returns CDR1 LGHDT and CDR2 YNNKEL (reference sequence). In DNA, the CDR3 is TGTGCCAGCAGCCTCCAGGGGGCTGGGGCCAACGTCCTGACTTTC. The encoded protein is CASSLQGAGANVLTF.

About this clone itself: The sample contains more than one DNA sequence encoding this CDR3. The chain combines TRBV28 with TRBJ2-3, with 9 bases that match TRBD1. The CDR3 loop spans 14 amino acids. CDR1 is MDHEN and CDR2 is SYDVKM in the germline V gene. Trimming took 2 bases from V and 6 from J; bases not matched to a gene: 3. As DNA, the CDR3 is TGTGCCAGCAGTTTAGGGACAGGGTCCGATACGCAGTATTTT. It is translated as CASSLGTGSDTQYF.

The chain uses TRBV9 and TRBJ1-2, with D perhaps matching TRBD1 (6 bases). The CDR3 loop spans 16 amino acids. V lost 4 bases and J lost 2, with 18 bases in between. CDR1 SGDLS and CDR2 YYNGEE come from the germline V gene. The CDR3: CASSPGWGGENYGYTF. The CDR3, as DNA: TGTGCCAGCAGCCCGGGGTGGGGGGGCGAAAACTATGGCTACACCTTC.

In DNA form, the CDR3 reads TGCGCCAGCAGCCAAGATTTCCCAGGGGTCGGAGCTAACTATGGCTACACCTTC. Translated, it gives CASSQDFPGVGANYGYTF. The V call is TRBV4-3, the J call TRBJ1-2; D may be TRBD1 (6 bases). V dropped 0 bases and J dropped 0 bases, with 17 bases sitting between them. The CDR3 totals 18 residues. The germline gives CDR1 LGHNA, CDR2 YSLEER.